The present TCR beta chain was sequenced within a study of T cell responses to AZD1222 COVID-19 vaccine. Whole-study context: Pooling of second doses given at about 4 or about 12 weeks was done. Study-level findings and limits: At study baseline, merely over 5 AZD1222 recipients were seropositive. In all cases, repertoires were sampled only after the peak T cell response. Epitopes outside B.1.351 and B.1.1.7 mutated regions reportedly drew nearly half of spike TCRs.

The repertoire was sequenced with immunoSEQ multiplex PCR; TCRdb's copy has only in-frame clones and lacks some. The table has about 100,000 clones, 90% seen once. Note on this clone: As yet, its antigen is unknown.

The clonotype was recovered from an adult in good health. Material: peripheral blood, obtained on day 0 of AZD1222 vaccination.

CDR3 residues: CASSGGPSAYTDTQYF. In DNA form, the CDR3 reads TGTGCCAGCAGCGGTGGTCCTAGCGCCTACACAGATACGCAGTATTTT. The chain combines TRBV7-2 with TRBJ2-3, with D maybe TRBD2 (6 bases). The CDR3 covers 16 residues. The V gene's germline CDR1 is SGHTA and CDR2 FQGNSA. V lost 5 bases and J lost 2, with 17 bases in between.